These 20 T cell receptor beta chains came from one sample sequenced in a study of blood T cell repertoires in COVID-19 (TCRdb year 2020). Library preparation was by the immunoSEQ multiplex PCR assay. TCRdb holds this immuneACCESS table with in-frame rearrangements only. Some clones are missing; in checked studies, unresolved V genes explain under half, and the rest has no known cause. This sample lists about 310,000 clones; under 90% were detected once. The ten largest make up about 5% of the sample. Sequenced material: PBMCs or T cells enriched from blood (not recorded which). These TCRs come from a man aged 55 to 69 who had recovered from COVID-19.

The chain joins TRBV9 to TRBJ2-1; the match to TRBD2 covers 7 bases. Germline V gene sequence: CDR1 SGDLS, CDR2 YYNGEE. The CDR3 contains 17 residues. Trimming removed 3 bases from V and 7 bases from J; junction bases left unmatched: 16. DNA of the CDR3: TGTGCCAGCAGCGGTTCGGGAGCGGGAAGGTTTAGTAATGAGCAGTTCTTC. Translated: CASSGSGAGRFSNEQFF.

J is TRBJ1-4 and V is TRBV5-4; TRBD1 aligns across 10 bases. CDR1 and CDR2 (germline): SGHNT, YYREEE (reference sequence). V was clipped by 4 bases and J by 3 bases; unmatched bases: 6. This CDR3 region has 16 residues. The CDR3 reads CASSHGTGVANEKLFF. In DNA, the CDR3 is TGTGCCAGCAGCCACGGGACAGGGGTAGCTAATGAAAAACTGTTTTTT.

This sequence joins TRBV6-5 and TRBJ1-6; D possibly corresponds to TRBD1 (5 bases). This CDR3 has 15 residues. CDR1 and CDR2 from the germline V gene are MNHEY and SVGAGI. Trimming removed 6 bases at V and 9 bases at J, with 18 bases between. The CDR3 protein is CASRIAGRASSPLHF. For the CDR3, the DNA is TGTGCCAGCAGGATCGCCGGCAGGGCAAGTTCACCCCTCCACTTT.

As DNA, the CDR3 is TGCAGCGTTGGAGTAGGGGGCGCAGATACGCAGTATTTT. Translation gives CSVGVGGADTQYF. J is TRBJ2-3 and V is TRBV29-1; 7 positions agree with TRBD1. This CDR3 is 13 amino acids long. V shed 4 bases, J shed 4 bases, and the junction held 5 bases outside the gene matches. CDR1 and CDR2 from the germline V gene are SQVTM and ANQGSEA.

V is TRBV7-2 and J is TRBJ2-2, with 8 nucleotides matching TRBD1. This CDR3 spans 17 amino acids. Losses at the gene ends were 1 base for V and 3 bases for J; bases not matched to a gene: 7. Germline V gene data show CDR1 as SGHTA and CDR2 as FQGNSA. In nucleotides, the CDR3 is TGTGCCAGCAGCTTAGGCAGGGGGCGCCGGGACACCGGGGAGCTGTTTTTT. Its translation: CASSLGRGRRDTGELFF.

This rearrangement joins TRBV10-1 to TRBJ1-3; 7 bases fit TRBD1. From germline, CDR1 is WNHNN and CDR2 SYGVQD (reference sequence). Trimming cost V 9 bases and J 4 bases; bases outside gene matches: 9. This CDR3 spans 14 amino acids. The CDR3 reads CASSRDSQGNTIYF. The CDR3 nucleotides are TGCGCCAGTAGCCGGGACAGTCAAGGAAACACCATATATTTT.

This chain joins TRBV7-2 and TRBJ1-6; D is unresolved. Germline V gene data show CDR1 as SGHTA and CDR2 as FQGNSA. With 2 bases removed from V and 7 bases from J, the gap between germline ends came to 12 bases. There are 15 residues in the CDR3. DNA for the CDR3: TGTGCCAGCAGCTTAAGAGCTGCGAGGAATTCACCCCTCCACTTT. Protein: CASSLRAARNSPLHF.

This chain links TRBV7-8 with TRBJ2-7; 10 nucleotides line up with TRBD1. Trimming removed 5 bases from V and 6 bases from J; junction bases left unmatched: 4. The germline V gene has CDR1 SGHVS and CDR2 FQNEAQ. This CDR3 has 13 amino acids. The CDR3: CASSRDRGAEQYF. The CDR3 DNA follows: TGTGCCAGCAGCCGGGACAGGGGAGCCGAGCAGTACTTC. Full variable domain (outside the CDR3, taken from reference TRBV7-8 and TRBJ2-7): GAGVSQSPRYKVAKRGQDVALRCDPISGHVSLFWYQQALGQGPEFLTYFQNEAQLDKSGLPSDRFFAERPEGSVSTLKIQRTQQEDSAVYLCASSRDRGAEQYFGPGTRLTVT.

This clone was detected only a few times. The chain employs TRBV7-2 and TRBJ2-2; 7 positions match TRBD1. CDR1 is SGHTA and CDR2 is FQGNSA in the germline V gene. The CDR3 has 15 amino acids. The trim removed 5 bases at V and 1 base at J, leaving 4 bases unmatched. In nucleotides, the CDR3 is TGTGCCAGCAGCCTTAGGACAGGGAACACCGGGGAGCTGTTTTTT. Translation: CASSLRTGNTGELFF.

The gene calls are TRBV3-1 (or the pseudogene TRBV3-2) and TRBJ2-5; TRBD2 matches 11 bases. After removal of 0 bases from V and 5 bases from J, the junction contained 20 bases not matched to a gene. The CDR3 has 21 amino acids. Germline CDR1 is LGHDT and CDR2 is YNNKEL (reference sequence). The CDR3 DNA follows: TGTGCCAGCAGCCAAGACAGTTGGCTAGCGGGAGGAAACTCCTTCCCGGAGACCCAGTACTTC. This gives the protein CASSQDSWLAGGNSFPETQYF.

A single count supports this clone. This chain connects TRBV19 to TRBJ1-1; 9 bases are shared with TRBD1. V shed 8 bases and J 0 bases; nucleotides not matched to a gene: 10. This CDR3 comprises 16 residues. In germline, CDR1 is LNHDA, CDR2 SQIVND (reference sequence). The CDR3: CASEQGAHPMNTEAFF. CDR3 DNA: TGTGCCAGTGAACAGGGGGCGCATCCGATGAACACTGAAGCTTTCTTT.

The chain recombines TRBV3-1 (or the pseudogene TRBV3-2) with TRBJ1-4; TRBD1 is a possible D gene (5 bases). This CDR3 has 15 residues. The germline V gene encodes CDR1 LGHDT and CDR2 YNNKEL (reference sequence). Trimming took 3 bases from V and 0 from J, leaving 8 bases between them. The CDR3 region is CASSHYRTTNEKLFF. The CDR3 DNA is TGTGCCAGCAGCCATTACAGGACAACTAATGAAAAACTGTTTTTT.

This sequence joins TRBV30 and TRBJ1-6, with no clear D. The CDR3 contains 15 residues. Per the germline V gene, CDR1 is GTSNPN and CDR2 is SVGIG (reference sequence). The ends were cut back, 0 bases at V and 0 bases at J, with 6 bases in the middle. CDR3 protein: CAWSVTSSYNSPLHF. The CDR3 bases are TGTGCCTGGAGTGTAACGAGCTCCTATAATTCACCCCTCCACTTT.

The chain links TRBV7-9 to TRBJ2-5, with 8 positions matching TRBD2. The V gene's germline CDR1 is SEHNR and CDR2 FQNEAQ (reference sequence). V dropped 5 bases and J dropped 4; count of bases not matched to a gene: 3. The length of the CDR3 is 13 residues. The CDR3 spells CASSLSGIETQYF. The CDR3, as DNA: TGTGCCAGCAGCCTTAGCGGGATAGAGACCCAGTACTTC.

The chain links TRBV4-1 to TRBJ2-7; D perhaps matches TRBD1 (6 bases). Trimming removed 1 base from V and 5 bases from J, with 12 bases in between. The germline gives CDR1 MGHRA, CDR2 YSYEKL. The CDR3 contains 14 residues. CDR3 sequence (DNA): TGCGCCAGCAGCCAAGTCAGGGGAGAGGACGAGCAGTACTTC. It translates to CASSQVRGEDEQYF.

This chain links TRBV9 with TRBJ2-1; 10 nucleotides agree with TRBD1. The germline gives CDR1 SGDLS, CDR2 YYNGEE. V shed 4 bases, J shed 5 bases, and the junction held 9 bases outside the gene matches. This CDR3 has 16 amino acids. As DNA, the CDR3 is TGTGCCAGCAGCCCTCGTCCCGGGACAGGGGACAATGAGCAGTTCTTC. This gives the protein CASSPRPGTGDNEQFF.

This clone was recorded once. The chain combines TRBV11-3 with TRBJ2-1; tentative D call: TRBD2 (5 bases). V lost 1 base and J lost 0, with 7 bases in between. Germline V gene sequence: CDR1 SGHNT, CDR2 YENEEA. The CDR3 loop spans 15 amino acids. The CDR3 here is CASSLGENSYNEQFF. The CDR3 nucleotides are TGTGCCAGCAGCTTAGGGGAGAACTCCTACAATGAGCAGTTCTTC.

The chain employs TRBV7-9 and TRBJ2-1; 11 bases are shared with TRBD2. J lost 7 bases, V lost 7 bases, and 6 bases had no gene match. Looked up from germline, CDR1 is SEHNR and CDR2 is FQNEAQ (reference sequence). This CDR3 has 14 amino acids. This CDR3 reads CASTLTSGKNEQFF. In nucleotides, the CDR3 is TGTGCCAGCACCCTGACTAGCGGGAAGAATGAGCAGTTCTTC.

The chain's CDR3 is CASSLSGQGAKNYGYTF. CDR3 DNA sequence: TGTGCCAGCAGCTTGAGTGGACAGGGGGCAAAAAACTATGGCTACACCTTC. The chain uses TRBV5-5 and TRBJ1-2, with TRBD1 identical over 11 bases. Germline-derived CDR1 and CDR2 are SGHKS and YYEKEE (reference sequence). The CDR3 length is 17 residues. J lost 2 bases, V lost 1 base, and 7 bases had no gene match.

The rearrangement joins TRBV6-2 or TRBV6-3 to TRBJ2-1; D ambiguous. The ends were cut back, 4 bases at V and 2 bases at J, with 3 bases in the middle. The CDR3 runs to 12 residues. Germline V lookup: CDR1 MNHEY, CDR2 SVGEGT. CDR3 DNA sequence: TGTGCCAGCAGTTCCACCTACAATGAGCAGTTCTTC. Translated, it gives CASSSTYNEQFF.